This T cell receptor (beta chain) was identified in a study of early T cells in non-severe SARS-CoV-2 infection. Whole-study context: Sequencing was performed on bulk RNA from unsorted whole blood, leaving chains unpaired.

CDR1 and CDR2 (germline): SGHVS, FQNEAQ. The CDR3 runs 14 residues. V was clipped by 7 bases and J by 1 base, with 14 bases between them. General study results and limits: The matching step, a VDJdb search, favored anti-spike CD8 responses and missed private and CD4 specificities.

A word on this clonotype: The antigen remains unidentified.

TCRdb ran MiXCR on the 5' RACE reads and lists one entry per CDR3 protein. The sample shows 80,000 to 95,000 distinct CDR3 sequences, approximately 14% of them seen only once. The sample taken for sequencing was whole blood. This sequence joins TRBV7-8 and TRBJ2-7; no clear D gene. This TCR derives from an adult who was a healthcare worker with PCR-confirmed SARS-CoV-2 infection or an uninfected control (not recorded which). CDR3 protein: CASTPRPSSYEQYF. CDR3 nucleotide sequence: TGTGCCAGCACTCCCCGCCCCTCTTCCTACGAGCAGTACTTC.